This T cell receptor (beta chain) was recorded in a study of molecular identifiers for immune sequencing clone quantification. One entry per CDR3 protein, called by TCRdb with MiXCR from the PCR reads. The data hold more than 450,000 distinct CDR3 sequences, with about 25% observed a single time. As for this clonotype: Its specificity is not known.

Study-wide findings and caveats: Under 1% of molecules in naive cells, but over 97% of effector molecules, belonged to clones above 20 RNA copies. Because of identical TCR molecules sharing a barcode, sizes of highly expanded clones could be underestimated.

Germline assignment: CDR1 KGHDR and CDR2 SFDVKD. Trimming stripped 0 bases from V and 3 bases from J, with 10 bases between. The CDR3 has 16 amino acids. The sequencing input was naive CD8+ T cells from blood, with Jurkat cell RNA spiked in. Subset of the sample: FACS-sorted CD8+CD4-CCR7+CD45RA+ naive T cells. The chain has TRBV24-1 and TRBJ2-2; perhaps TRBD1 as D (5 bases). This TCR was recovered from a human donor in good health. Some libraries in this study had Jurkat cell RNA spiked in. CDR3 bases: TGTGCCACCAGTGATTTGTCAGGGTATGACACCGGGGAGCTGTTTTTT. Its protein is CATSDLSGYDTGELFF.